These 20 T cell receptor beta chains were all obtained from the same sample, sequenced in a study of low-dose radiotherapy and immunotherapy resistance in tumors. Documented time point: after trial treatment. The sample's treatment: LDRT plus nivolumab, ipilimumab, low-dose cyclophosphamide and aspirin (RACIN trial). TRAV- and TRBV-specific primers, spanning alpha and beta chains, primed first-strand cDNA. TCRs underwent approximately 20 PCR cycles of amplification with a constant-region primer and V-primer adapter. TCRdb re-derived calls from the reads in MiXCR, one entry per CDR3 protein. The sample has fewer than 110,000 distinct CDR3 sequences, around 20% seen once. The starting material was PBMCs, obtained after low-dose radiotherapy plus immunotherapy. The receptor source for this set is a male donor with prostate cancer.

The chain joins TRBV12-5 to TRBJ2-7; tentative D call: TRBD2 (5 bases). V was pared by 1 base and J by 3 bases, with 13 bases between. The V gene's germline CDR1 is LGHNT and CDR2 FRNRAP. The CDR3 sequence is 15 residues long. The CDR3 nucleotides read TGTGCTAGTGGTTTGGGCGATTGGGAGTACTACGAGCAGTACTTC. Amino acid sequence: CASGLGDWEYYEQYF.

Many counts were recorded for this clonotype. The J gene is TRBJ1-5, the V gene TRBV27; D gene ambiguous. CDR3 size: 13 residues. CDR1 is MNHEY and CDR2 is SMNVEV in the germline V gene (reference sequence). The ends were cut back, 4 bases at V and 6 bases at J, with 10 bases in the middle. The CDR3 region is CASSYGSGQPQHF. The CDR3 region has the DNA TGTGCCAGCAGTTACGGGTCGGGTCAGCCCCAGCATTTT.

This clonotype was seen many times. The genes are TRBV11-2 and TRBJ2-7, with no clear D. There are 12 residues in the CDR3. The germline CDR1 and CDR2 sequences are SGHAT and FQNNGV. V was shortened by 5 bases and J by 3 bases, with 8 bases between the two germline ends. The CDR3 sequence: CASSRWVYEQYF. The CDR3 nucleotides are TGTGCCAGCAGCCGGTGGGTCTACGAGCAGTACTTC.

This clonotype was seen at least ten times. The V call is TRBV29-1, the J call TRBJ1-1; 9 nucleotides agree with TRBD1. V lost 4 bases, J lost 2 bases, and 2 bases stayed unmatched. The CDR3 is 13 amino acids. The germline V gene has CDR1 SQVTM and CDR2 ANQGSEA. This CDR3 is CSVGQGGNTEAFF. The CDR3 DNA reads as TGCAGCGTTGGACAGGGGGGTAACACTGAAGCTTTCTTT.

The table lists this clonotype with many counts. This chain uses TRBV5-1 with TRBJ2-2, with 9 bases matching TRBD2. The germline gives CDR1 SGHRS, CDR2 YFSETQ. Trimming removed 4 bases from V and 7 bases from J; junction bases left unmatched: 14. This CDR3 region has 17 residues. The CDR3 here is CASSVAPGGGANGELFF. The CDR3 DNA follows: TGCGCCAGCAGCGTAGCCCCTGGCGGGGGGGCGAACGGGGAGCTGTTTTTT. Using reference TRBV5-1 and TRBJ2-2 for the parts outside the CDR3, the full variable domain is KAGVTQTPRYLIKTRGQQVTLSCSPISGHRSVSWYQQTPGQGLQFLFEYFSETQRNKGNFPGRFSGRQFSNSRSEMNVSTLELGDSALYLCASSVAPGGGANGELFFGEGSRLTVL.

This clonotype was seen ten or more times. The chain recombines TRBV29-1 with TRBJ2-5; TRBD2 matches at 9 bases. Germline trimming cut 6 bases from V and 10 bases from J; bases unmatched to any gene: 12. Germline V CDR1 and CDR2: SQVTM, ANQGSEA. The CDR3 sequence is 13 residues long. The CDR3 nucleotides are TGCAGCGTCAAGCGGGGGGTACCAGGGGGCCAGTACTTC. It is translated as CSVKRGVPGGQYF.

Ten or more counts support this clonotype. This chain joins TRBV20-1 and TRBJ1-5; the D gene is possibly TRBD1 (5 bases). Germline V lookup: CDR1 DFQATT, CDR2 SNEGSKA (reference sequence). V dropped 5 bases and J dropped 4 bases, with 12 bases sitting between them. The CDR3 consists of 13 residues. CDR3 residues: CSAPGGGNQPQHF. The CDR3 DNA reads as TGCAGTGCTCCGGGGGGGGGGAATCAGCCCCAGCATTTT.

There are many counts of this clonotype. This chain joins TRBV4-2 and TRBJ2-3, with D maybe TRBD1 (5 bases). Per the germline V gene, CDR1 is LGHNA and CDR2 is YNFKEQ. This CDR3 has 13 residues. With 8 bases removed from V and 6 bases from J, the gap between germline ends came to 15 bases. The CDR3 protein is CASGIRVFDTQYF. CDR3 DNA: TGTGCCAGCGGAATCAGGGTTTTCGATACGCAGTATTTT.

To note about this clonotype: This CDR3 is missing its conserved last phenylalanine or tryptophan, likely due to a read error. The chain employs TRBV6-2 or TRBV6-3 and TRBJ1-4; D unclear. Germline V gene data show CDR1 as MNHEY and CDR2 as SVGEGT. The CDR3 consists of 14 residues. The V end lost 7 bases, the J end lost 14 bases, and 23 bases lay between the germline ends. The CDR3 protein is CASTHLIMGKRLFL. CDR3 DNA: TGTGCCAGCACGCATTTAATCATGGGGAAAAGGCTGTTTTTA.

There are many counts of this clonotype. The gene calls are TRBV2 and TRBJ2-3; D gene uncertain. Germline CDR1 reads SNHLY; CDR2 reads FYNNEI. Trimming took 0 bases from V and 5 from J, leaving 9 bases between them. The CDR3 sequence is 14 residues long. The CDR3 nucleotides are TGTGCCAGCAGTGAAGCAGAGTACCTAGATACGCAGTATTTT. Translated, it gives CASSEAEYLDTQYF.

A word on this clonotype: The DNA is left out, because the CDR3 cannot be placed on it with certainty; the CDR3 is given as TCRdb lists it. CDR3: CASSWGQPGTGELFFF. J is TRBJ2-2 and V is TRBV12-3 or TRBV12-4; no check of the table's D call, TRBD1, against the DNA was made. With termini counted, the CDR3 has 16 amino acids.

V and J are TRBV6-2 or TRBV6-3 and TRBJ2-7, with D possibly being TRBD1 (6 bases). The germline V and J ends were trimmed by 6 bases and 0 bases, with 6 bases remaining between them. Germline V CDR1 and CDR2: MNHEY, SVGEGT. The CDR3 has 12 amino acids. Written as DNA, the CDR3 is TGTGCCAGCAGACAGGGCTCCTACGAGCAGTACTTC. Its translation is CASRQGSYEQYF.

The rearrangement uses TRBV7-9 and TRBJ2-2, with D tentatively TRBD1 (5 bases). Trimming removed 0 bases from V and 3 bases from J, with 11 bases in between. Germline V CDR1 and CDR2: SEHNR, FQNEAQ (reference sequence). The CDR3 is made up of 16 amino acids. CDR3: CASSLAGQWYTGELFF. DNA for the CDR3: TGTGCCAGCAGCTTAGCGGGGCAGTGGTACACCGGGGAGCTGTTTTTT.

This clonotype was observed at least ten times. The CDR3 spells CASSDSAGSTDTQYF. DNA of the CDR3: TGTGCCAGCAGTGATAGTGCGGGGAGCACAGATACGCAGTATTTT. The chain employs TRBV2 and TRBJ2-3; possibly TRBD2 for D (6 bases). V lost 3 bases, J lost 0 bases, and 10 bases lay in between. The CDR3 has 15 amino acids. From germline, CDR1 is SNHLY and CDR2 FYNNEI.

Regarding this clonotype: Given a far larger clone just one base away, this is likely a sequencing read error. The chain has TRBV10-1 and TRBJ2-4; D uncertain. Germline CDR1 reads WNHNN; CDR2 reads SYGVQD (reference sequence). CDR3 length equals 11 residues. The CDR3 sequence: CASRSATQQYF. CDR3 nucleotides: TGTGCCAGCAGAAGTGCGACGCAGCAGTACTTC.

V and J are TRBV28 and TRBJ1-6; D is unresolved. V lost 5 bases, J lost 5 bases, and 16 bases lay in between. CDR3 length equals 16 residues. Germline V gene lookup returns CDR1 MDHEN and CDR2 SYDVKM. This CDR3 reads CASSPLGGEDNSPLHF. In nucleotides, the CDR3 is TGTGCCAGCAGTCCCTTAGGCGGGGAGGATAATTCACCCCTCCACTTT.

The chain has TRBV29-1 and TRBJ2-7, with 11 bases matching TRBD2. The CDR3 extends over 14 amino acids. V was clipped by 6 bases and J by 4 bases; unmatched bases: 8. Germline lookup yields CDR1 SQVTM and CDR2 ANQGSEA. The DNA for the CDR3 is TGCAGCGTCTCACTAGCGGGAGATCTTTACGAGCAGTACTTC. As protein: CSVSLAGDLYEQYF.

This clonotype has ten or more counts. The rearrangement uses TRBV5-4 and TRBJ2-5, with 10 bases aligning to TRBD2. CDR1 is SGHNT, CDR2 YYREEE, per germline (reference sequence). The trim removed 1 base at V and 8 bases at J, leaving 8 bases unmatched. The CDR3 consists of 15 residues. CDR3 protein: CASSLSGTSANTQYF. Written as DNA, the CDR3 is TGTGCCAGCAGCTTGTCCGGGACTAGCGCCAATACCCAGTACTTC.

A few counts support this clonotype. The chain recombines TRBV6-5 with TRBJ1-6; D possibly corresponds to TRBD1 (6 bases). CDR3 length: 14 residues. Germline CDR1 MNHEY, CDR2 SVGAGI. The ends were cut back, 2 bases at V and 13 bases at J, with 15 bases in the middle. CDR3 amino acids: CASSYGQGPSPLHF. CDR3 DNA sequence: TGTGCCAGCAGTTACGGGCAGGGGCCATCCCCCCTCCACTTT.

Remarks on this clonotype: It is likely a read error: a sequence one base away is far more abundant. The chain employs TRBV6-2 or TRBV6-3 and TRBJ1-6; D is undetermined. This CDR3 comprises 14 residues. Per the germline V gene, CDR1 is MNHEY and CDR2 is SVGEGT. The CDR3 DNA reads TGTGCCAGCAGTTACAAGGCAGATAATTCACCCCTCCTCTTT. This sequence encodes CASSYKADNSPLLF.